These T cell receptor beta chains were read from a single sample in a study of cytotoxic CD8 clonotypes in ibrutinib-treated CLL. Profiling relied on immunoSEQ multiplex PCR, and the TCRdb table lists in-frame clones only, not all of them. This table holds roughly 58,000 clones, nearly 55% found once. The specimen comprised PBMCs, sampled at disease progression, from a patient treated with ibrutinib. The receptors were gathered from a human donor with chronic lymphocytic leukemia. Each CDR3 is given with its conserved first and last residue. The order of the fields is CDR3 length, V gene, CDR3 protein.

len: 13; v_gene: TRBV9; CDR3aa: CASSDSGSDTQYF
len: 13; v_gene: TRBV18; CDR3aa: CASNVGGEETQYF
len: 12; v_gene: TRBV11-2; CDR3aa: CASSRNHYEQYF
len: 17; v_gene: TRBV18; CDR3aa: CASSLTSLRVSGNTIYF
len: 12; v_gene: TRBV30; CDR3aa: CAWSVTKAEAFF
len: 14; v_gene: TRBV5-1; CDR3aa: CASSLMDREDTQYF
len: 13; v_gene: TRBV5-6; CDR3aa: CASSLGGYNEQFF
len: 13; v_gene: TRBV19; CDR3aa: CASSILPGTEAFF
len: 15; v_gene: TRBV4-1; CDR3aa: CASSQGQGYGEKLFF
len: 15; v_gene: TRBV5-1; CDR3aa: CASSYGAPLNTEAFF
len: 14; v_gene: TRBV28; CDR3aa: CASSLRATSYGYTF
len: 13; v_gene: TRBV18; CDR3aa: CASSPGNYNEQFF
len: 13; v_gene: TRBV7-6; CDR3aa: CASSLVKGGPQHF
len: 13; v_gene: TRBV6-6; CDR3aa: CASSYRWGYEQYF
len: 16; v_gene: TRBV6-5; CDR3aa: CASSYSRTGGWNEQFF
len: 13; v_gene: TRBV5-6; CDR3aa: CASSREGQETQYF
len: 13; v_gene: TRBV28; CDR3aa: CASTEDVREKLFF
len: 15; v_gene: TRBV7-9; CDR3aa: CASSRSSQGPDTQYF
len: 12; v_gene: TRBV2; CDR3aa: CASSRGHNEQFF
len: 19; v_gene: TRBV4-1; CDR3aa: CASSQVGRLGTGNNEKLFF
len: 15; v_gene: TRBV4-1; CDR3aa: CASRGVSSGANVLTF
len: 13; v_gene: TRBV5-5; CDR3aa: CASSPGQTDTQYF
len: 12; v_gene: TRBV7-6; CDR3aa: CASSHSGNTIYF
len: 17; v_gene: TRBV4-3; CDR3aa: CASSQDLWGTSGNTIYF
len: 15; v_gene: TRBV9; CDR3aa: CASSASGGYSYEQYF
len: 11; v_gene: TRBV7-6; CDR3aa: CASSLAGELFF
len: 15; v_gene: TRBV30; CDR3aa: CAWTPNRDRDTEAFF
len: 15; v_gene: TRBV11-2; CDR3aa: CASSEWTGGIETQYF
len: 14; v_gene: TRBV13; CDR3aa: CASSFLAGADTQYF
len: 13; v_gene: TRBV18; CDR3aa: CASSPPQGETQYF
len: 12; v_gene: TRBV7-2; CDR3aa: CASNLQGYEQYF
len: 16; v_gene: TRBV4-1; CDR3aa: CASSQVEAIPNTEAFF
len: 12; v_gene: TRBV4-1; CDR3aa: CASSPRGREAFF
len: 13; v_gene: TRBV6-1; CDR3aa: CASRPFSGNTIYF
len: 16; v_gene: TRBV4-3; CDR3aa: CASSQDRFGESYEQYF
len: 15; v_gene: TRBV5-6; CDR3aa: CASSPGLANTGELFF
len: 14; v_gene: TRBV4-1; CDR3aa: CASSQVTVNEKLFF
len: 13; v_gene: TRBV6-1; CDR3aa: CASSVSMNTEAFF
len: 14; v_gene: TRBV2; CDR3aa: CASRLTGGIYGYTF
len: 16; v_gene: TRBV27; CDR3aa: CASSPRRGAPNYGYTF
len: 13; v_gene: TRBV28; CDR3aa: CASSVGAVIEQYF
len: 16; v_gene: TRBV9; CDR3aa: CASSVDIAGGEETQYF
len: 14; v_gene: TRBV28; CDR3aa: CASSDTGVIETQYF
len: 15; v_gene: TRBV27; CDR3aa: CASSLGGTKTGELFF
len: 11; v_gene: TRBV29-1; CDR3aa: CSADGEGGYTF
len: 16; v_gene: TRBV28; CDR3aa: CASSSETRGLQETQYF
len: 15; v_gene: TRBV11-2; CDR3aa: CASSLGQGVRPEQYF